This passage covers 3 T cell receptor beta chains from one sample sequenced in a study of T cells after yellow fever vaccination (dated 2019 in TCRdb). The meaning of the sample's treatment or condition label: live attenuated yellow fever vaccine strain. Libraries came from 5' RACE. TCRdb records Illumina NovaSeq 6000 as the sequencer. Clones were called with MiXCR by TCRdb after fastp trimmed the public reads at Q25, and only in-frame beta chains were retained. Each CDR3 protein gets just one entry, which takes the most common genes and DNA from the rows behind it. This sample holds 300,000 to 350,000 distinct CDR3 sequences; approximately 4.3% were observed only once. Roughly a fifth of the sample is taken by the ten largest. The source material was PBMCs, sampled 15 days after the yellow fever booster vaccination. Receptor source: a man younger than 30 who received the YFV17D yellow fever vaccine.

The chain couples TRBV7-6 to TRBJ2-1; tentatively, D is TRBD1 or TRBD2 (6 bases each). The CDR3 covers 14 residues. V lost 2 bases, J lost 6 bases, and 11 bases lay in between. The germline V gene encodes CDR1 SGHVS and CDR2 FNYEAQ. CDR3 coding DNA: TGTGCCAGCAGCTTAACAGGGAGGATCAATGAGCAGTTCTTC. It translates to CASSLTGRINEQFF.

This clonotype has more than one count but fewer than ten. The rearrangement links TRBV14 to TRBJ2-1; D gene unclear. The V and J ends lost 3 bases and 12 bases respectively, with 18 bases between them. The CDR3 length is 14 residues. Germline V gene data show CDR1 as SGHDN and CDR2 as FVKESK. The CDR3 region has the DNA TGTGCCAGCAGCCAGCACCCCGGCTCTTGGGGGCAGTTCTTC. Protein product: CASSQHPGSWGQFF.

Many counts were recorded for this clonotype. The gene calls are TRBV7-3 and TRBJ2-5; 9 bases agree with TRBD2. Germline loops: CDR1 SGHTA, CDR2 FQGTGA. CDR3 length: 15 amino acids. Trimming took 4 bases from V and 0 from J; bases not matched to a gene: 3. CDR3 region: CASSSSGGYQETQYF. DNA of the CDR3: TGTGCCAGCAGCTCGAGCGGGGGGTACCAAGAGACCCAGTACTTC. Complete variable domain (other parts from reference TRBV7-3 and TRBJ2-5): GAGVSQTPSNKVTEKGKYVELRCDPISGHTALYWYRQSLGQGPEFLIYFQGTGAADDSGLPNDRFFAVRPEGSVSTLKIQRTERGDSAVYLCASSSSGGYQETQYFGPGTRLLVL.